The 21 T cell receptor beta chains below all came from one sample that was sequenced in a study of esophageal squamous cell carcinoma under preoperative chemotherapy. TCRdb processed the PCR reads anew with MiXCR; each CDR3 protein has one entry. The sample lists roughly 10,000 distinct CDR3 sequences, over 40% occurring once. Time point given: after preoperative PTX-NDP chemotherapy. The material was obtained from a patient given preoperative chemotherapy. Receptors originate from a human donor with esophageal squamous cell carcinoma. The donor label of this sample is uncertain.

V gene TRBV12-3 or TRBV12-4 combines with J gene TRBJ1-2; D perhaps matches TRBD1 (6 bases). Trimming removed 4 bases from V and 2 bases from J, with 8 bases in between. The CDR3 consists of 13 residues. The CDR3 sequence: CASSSTGNYGYTF. The CDR3 DNA reads as TGTGCCAGCAGTTCGACAGGAAACTATGGCTACACCTTC.

Remarks on this clonotype: Compared with germline, one end of the junction differs, possibly owing to a read error. This chain uses TRBV7-2 with TRBJ2-1; TRBD2 matches at 9 bases. Germline loops: CDR1 SGHTA, CDR2 FQGNSA. This CDR3 is built from 14 residues. CDR3 in amino acids: CASNLAGAYNEQFF. The CDR3 nucleotides read TGTGCCAGCAACTTAGCGGGAGCTTACAATGAGCAGTTCTTC. Using reference TRBV7-2 and TRBJ2-1 for the parts outside the CDR3, the full variable domain is GAGVSQSPSNKVTEKGKDVELRCDPISGHTALYWYRQSLGQGLEFLIYFQGNSAPDKSGLPSDRFSAERTGGSVSTLTIQRTQQEDSAVYLCASNLAGAYNEQFFGPGTRLTVL.

This clonotype has at least ten counts. The J gene is TRBJ1-2, the V gene TRBV27; 8 nucleotides match TRBD1. Germline-derived CDR1 and CDR2 are MNHEY and SMNVEV (reference sequence). V gave up 5 bases and J gave up 7 bases; unmatched junction bases: 15. This CDR3 comprises 16 residues. The CDR3 reads CASSLEDRADLSGYTF. In DNA form, the CDR3 reads TGTGCCAGCAGTCTAGAGGACAGGGCCGATTTGAGTGGCTACACCTTC.

V is TRBV7-2 and J is TRBJ1-1, with D uncertain. Between the trimmed V and J ends, which lost 3 bases and 1 base, there was a span of 6 bases. The CDR3 has 13 amino acids. Germline CDR1 reads SGHTA; CDR2 reads FQGNSA. The CDR3 protein is CASSFTENTEAFF. The CDR3 DNA follows: TGTGCCAGCAGCTTTACGGAGAACACTGAAGCTTTCTTT.

The rearrangement uses TRBV29-1 and TRBJ2-3; the match to TRBD2 covers 8 bases. The CDR3 has 13 amino acids. Germline CDR1 reads SQVTM; CDR2 reads ANQGSEA. The ends lost 6 bases at V and 2 bases at J; junction bases unmatched: 4. The CDR3 DNA follows: TGCAGCGTCCTGGGACTAGTCACAGATACGCAGTATTTT. Its protein product is CSVLGLVTDTQYF.

The J gene is TRBJ2-3, the V gene TRBV7-2, with D perhaps being TRBD1 or TRBD2 (5 bases each). Per the germline V gene, CDR1 is SGHTA and CDR2 is FQGNSA. Trimming removed 2 bases from V and 7 bases from J, with 19 bases in between. The CDR3 totals 16 residues. Here the CDR3 reads CASSLTGRWGKNTQYF. The CDR3 DNA sequence: TGTGCCAGCAGCTTAACGGGGCGGTGGGGCAAAAATACGCAGTATTTT.

This clonotype appeared a single time. V is TRBV12-3 or TRBV12-4 and J is TRBJ2-3, with D possibly TRBD2 on 7 matching bases. The J call may be faulty, since TRBJ2-7 better matches the DNA end. This CDR3 has 15 residues. In DNA form, the CDR3 reads TGTGCCAGCAGACGGGGGGCGGGAGCCAAAAATACGCAGTACTTC. As protein: CASRRGAGAKNTQYF.

In its sample, this clonotype was seen once. The chain carries TRBV6-1 and TRBJ1-2, with 10 bases aligning to TRBD1. The CDR3 spans 15 residues. Per the germline V gene, CDR1 is MNHNS and CDR2 is SASEGT. The V segment lost 6 bases and the J segment 2 bases; nucleotides outside the gene matches: 6. The CDR3 coding sequence is TGTGCCAGCAGCCGACAGGGGGCCGCCAACTATGGCTACACCTTC. Amino acids: CASSRQGAANYGYTF.

Comments on this clonotype: Germline and junction disagree at one end, which may indicate a read error. CDR3 DNA: TGTGCCTCCAGGGAAGCTGGGGCCTACGTCCAGTCCTTC. It codes for CASREAGAYVQSF. This rearrangement joins TRBV6-1 to TRBJ2-4, with D possibly being TRBD1 (5 bases). The germline gives CDR1 MNHNS, CDR2 SASEGT. The CDR3 length is 13 residues.

CDR3 sequence reads: CASSLAAAGHRETQYF. The CDR3 bases are TGCGCCAGCAGCTTGGCCGCGGCAGGGCATCGGGAGACCCAGTATTTT. This chain links TRBV5-1 with TRBJ2-3, with D tentatively TRBD2 (6 bases). The CDR3 covers 16 residues. V lost 0 bases to trimming and J lost 12 bases, with 23 bases between them. CDR1 is SGHRS and CDR2 is YFSETQ in the germline V gene.

The chain recombines TRBV6-2 or TRBV6-3 with TRBJ2-3; tentatively, D is TRBD2 (7 bases). The J call could be wrong; TRBJ2-7 is a better fit for the DNA end. This CDR3 is built from 15 residues. Per the germline V gene, CDR1 is MNHEY and CDR2 is SVGEGT. CDR3 coding DNA: TGTGGCCGCAGGGCGGGGGCGGGAGCCACAGATACGCAGTACTTC. Its translation: CGRRAGAGATDTQYF.

CDR3 sequence reads: CASSERVAGAVEQFF. For the CDR3, the DNA is TGTGCCAGCAGTGAAAGGGTAGCGGGAGCTGTTGAGCAGTTCTTC. This rearrangement joins TRBV6-1 to TRBJ2-1; 9 bases line up with TRBD2. V was clipped by 2 bases and J by 9 bases; unmatched bases: 8. The germline V gene has CDR1 MNHNS and CDR2 SASEGT. There are 15 residues in the CDR3.

This clonotype was seen repeatedly, ten times or more. The rearrangement joins TRBV19 to TRBJ2-1; possibly TRBD2 for D (6 bases). Looked up from germline, CDR1 is LNHDA and CDR2 is SQIVND (reference sequence). Deletions cut 5 bases from V and 4 bases from J, with 15 bases between. This CDR3 region has 15 residues. CDR3 sequence reads: CASSLSGRGYNEQFF. For the CDR3, the DNA is TGTGCCAGTAGTCTTTCGGGCCGGGGGTACAATGAGCAGTTCTTC.

On this clonotype itself: One end of the junction fails to match germline, which may point to a read error. Here the CDR3 reads CAGGRGGRDTETQYF. CDR3 coding DNA: TGTGCCGGGGGACGTGGGGGGCGCGACACAGAGACGCAGTATTTC. The chain couples TRBV10-3 to TRBJ2-3; tentatively, D is TRBD1 or TRBD2 (6 bases each). Germline V lookup: CDR1 ENHRY, CDR2 SYGVKD. The CDR3 has 15 amino acids.

The sample holds many counts of this clonotype. The chain uses TRBV4-1 and TRBJ2-1, with 10 bases identical to TRBD2. The DNA end is more similar to TRBJ2-7, so the J call may be wrong. CDR3 length: 18 amino acids. Germline V gene lookup returns CDR1 MGHRA and CDR2 YSYEKL. CDR3 coding DNA: TGCGCCAGCAGCCGAGTTCCAACCGGGACTAGCGTCCACAATGAGCAGTACTTC. The encoded protein is CASSRVPTGTSVHNEQYF.

The chain uses TRBV6-1 and TRBJ2-5, with 9 bases identical to TRBD2. The J call is doubtful: the DNA matches TRBJ2-7 better. Looked up from germline, CDR1 is MNHNS and CDR2 is SASEGT. CDR3 size: 16 residues. CDR3 bases: TGTGCCAGCAGTGAAGCGGCGGGAGGGTCTTTCTACGAGCAGTACTTC. It codes for CASSEAAGGSFYEQYF.

The chain couples TRBV4-1 to TRBJ1-1, with D possibly TRBD1 on 5 matching bases. Germline V CDR1 and CDR2: MGHRA, YSYEKL. CDR3 length equals 18 residues. V lost 0 bases, J lost 3 bases, and 20 bases lay in between. CDR3 nucleotides: TGCGCCAGCAGCCAAGAAAGATGGACGGGAGAGGGGTACACTGAAGCTTTCTTT. It yields the protein CASSQERWTGEGYTEAFF.

This chain links TRBV6-1 with TRBJ2-3; D is possibly TRBD2 (6 bases). Per the germline V gene, CDR1 is MNHNS and CDR2 is SASEGT. The CDR3 is made up of 19 amino acids. The V gene lost 4 bases and the J gene lost 5 bases, with 28 bases spanning the gap. The CDR3 spells CASSAFGGTGGSGRDTQYF. Here the CDR3 DNA reads TGTGCCAGCAGTGCTTTTGGTGGGACTGGGGGGAGTGGCCGAGATACGCAGTATTTT.

This clonotype has ten or more counts. The V and J genes are TRBV6-1 and TRBJ2-1; 9 bases align to TRBD2. CDR1 and CDR2 from the germline V gene are MNHNS and SASEGT. This CDR3 contains 17 residues. The J segment lost 3 bases and the V segment lost 6 bases, leaving 12 bases of the junction unmatched. CDR3 nucleotides: TGTGCCAGCAGGGAGGGCGTTAGCGGGAGAGGCTACAATGAGCAGTTCTTC. Amino acid sequence: CASREGVSGRGYNEQFF.

CDR3 bases: TGTGCCAGCAGGACGGGACTCCCCTCCTACAATGAGCAGTTCTTC. Its translation is CASRTGLPSYNEQFF. J is TRBJ2-1 and V is TRBV5-4; TRBD2 is a possible D gene (6 bases). The V gene's germline CDR1 is SGHNT and CDR2 YYREEE (reference sequence). Trimming removed 5 bases from V and 0 bases from J, with 12 bases in between. This CDR3 contains 15 residues.

The table lists this clonotype with many counts. This chain connects TRBV20-1 to TRBJ1-1, with 7 bases identical to TRBD1. The CDR3 extends over 14 amino acids. V lost 1 base to trimming and J lost 4 bases; unmatched junction nucleotides: 6. Looked up from germline, CDR1 is DFQATT and CDR2 is SNEGSKA (reference sequence). In nucleotides, the CDR3 is TGCAGTGCTAGAGTAGGTCCAGGGGGCACTGAAGCTTTCTTT. Encoded protein: CSARVGPGGTEAFF.